This T cell receptor (beta chain) was identified in a study of OX40 agonist ivuxolimab in advanced cancers. The study, taken as a whole, reports: Expanded clones belonging to CD8+ T cells outnumbered, on average, those of CD4+.

Sequencing was performed with immunoSEQ multiplex PCR; in TCRdb, only in-frame clones are kept and a portion is missing. The profile shows about 36,000 clones, 78% of them singletons. This CDR3 has 15 amino acids. V shed 5 bases and J 3 bases; nucleotides not matched to a gene: 9. Germline-derived CDR1 and CDR2 are MDHEN and SYDVKM. If patients had autoimmune disease history or systemic immunosuppression, they were excluded. Of note for this clone: Its antigen is still unknown.

Specimen: CD4+ or CD8+ T cells sorted from blood, collected in a trial of the OX40 agonist ivuxolimab. The chain links TRBV28 to TRBJ2-7; TRBD2 agrees at 8 bases. The sequence was obtained from an adult with an advanced solid tumor such as melanoma, head and neck, liver or kidney cancer. The CDR3 DNA reads as TGTGCCAGCAGTGCCACGGGACTAGTCCTCTACGAGCAGTACTTC. Translation: CASSATGLVLYEQYF. The full variable domain, rest sourced from reference TRBV28 and TRBJ2-7, is DVKVTQSSRYLVKRTGEKVFLECVQDMDHENMFWYRQDPGLGLRLIYFSYDVKMKEKGDIPEGYSVSREKKERFSLILESASTNQTSMYLCASSATGLVLYEQYFGPGTRLTVT.